Below, 19 T cell receptor beta chains from the same sample are listed, as sequenced in a study of PD-1 blockade in classical Hodgkin lymphoma. Data came from immunoSEQ multiplex PCR; TCRdb stores just in-frame clones and leaves some out. The table has about 40,000 clones, around four fifths seen once. Brentuximab vedotin exposure varied among the patients, all of whom had relapsed after autologous stem cell transplantation. Sequencing was performed on peripheral blood mononuclear cells (PBMCs), taken at baseline. The receptors derive from a human donor with classical Hodgkin lymphoma.

The CDR3 DNA sequence: TGTGCCAGCAGCGTACAGCGGGGCGCCACAGATACGCAGTATTTT. Translating it yields CASSVQRGATDTQYF. V gene TRBV9 combines with J gene TRBJ2-3; TRBD2 aligns across 7 bases. J lost 2 bases, V lost 1 base, and 4 bases had no gene match. Looked up from germline, CDR1 is SGDLS and CDR2 is YYNGEE. The CDR3 runs 15 residues.

This chain connects TRBV4-3 to TRBJ1-2; 7 positions match TRBD1. The CDR3 is 15 amino acids. Germline V CDR1 and CDR2: LGHNA, YSLEER. Trimming took 4 bases from V and 3 from J; bases not matched to a gene: 8. CDR3 nucleotides: TGCGCCAGCAGCCGAGACAGGGATGGGGACTATGGCTACACCTTC. It is translated as CASSRDRDGDYGYTF.

This chain uses TRBV7-9 with TRBJ2-2; D might be TRBD1 or TRBD2, each matching 5 bases. Trimming took off 7 bases at V and 5 bases at J, with 17 bases between the two ends. CDR1 is SEHNR, CDR2 FQNEAQ, per germline (reference sequence). The CDR3 has 15 amino acids. This CDR3 reads CASIPRWGRTGELFF. CDR3 nucleotide sequence: TGTGCCAGCATCCCTAGGTGGGGGAGAACCGGGGAGCTGTTTTTT.

This clone was counted only a few times. The rearrangement joins TRBV10-1 to TRBJ2-3, with TRBD1 matching 9 bases. The germline gives CDR1 WNHNN, CDR2 SYGVQD (reference sequence). With V trimmed by 0 bases and J by 0 bases, 4 bases remained unmatched. The CDR3 runs 17 residues. The CDR3 loop reads CASSESGQGLSTDTQYF. DNA for the CDR3: TGCGCCAGCAGTGAGTCGGGACAGGGACTTAGCACAGATACGCAGTATTTT.

The V gene is TRBV5-5, the J gene TRBJ2-2; D remains unclear. With 0 bases removed from V and 8 bases from J, the gap between germline ends came to 8 bases. Per the germline V gene, CDR1 is SGHKS and CDR2 is YYEKEE (reference sequence). The CDR3 totals 13 residues. The CDR3 sequence is CASSLDGAGELFF. The CDR3 nucleotides read TGTGCCAGCAGCTTGGATGGAGCAGGGGAGCTGTTTTTT. The whole variable domain, remainder taken from reference TRBV5-5 and TRBJ2-2, is DAGVTQSPTHLIKTRGQQVTLRCSPISGHKSVSWYQQVLGQGPQFIFQYYEKEERGRGNFPDRFSARQFPNYSSELNVNALLLGDSALYLCASSLDGAGELFFGEGSRLTVL.

The rearrangement uses TRBV4-1 and TRBJ1-4, with 8 bases identical to TRBD1. After removal of 2 bases from V and 4 bases from J, the junction contained 3 bases not matched to a gene. From germline, CDR1 is MGHRA and CDR2 YSYEKL. The CDR3 extends over 15 amino acids. The chain's CDR3 is CASSQPQGGNEKLFF. As DNA, the CDR3 is TGCGCCAGCAGCCAACCACAGGGGGGTAATGAAAAACTGTTTTTT.

The chain links TRBV2 to TRBJ2-6; D might be TRBD1 (6 bases). CDR3 length equals 16 residues. CDR1 SNHLY and CDR2 FYNNEI come from the germline V gene. Between the trimmed V and J ends, which lost 5 bases and 1 base, there was a span of 12 bases. The CDR3 loop reads CASSFGTLSGANVLTF. The CDR3 DNA reads TGTGCCAGCAGTTTCGGGACACTTTCTGGGGCCAACGTCCTGACTTTC.

CDR3 sequence reads: CAWSVRADNSPLHF. As DNA, the CDR3 is TGTGCCTGGAGTGTAAGGGCAGATAATTCACCCCTCCACTTT. This sequence joins TRBV30 and TRBJ1-6; D gene ambiguous. Germline V gene lookup returns CDR1 GTSNPN and CDR2 SVGIG (reference sequence). With 0 bases removed from V and 5 bases from J, the gap between germline ends came to 8 bases. CDR3 size: 14 residues.

V is TRBV27 and J is TRBJ1-6; D is undetermined. This CDR3 is built from 14 residues. V was clipped by 1 base and J by 7 bases, with 8 bases between them. Germline values: CDR1 MNHEY, CDR2 SMNVEV (reference sequence). CDR3 in DNA: TGTGCCAGCAGTTTATGGGCCACCAATTCACCCCTCCACTTT. The encoded protein is CASSLWATNSPLHF.

The chain carries TRBV9 and TRBJ1-2; TRBD1 matches at 8 bases. The CDR3 spans 16 residues. V dropped 4 bases and J dropped 8; count of bases not matched to a gene: 16. Germline V gives CDR1 SGDLS, CDR2 YYNGEE. CDR3 residues: CASSLGTGQPWDGYTF. CDR3 nucleotides: TGTGCCAGCAGCTTGGGGACAGGCCAACCTTGGGACGGCTACACCTTC. The full variable domain, with the rest looked up from reference TRBV9 and TRBJ1-2, is DSGVTQTPKHLITATGQRVTLRCSPRSGDLSVYWYQQSLDQGLQFLIQYYNGEERAKGNILERFSAQQFPDLHSELNLSSLELGDSALYFCASSLGTGQPWDGYTFGSGTRLTVV.

This chain joins TRBV4-1 and TRBJ2-5; 7 positions agree with TRBD2. CDR3 length equals 16 residues. CDR1 MGHRA and CDR2 YSYEKL come from the germline V gene. V lost 3 bases to trimming and J lost 4 bases; unmatched junction nucleotides: 11. CDR3 amino acids: CASSQGPGTTIETQYF. The CDR3 DNA reads TGCGCCAGCAGCCAGGGCCCCGGGACTACCATAGAGACCCAGTACTTC.

The J gene is TRBJ1-6, the V gene TRBV11-1; 8 bases align to TRBD1. Germline V gene lookup returns CDR1 SGHAT and CDR2 FQDESV (reference sequence). The CDR3 is 14 residues long. V gave up 5 bases and J gave up 5 bases; unmatched junction bases: 2. The CDR3: CASSRTGNNSPLHF. The CDR3 DNA is TGTGCCAGCAGCCGGACAGGGAATAATTCACCCCTCCACTTT.

The chain's CDR3 is CASSVQITGTSGYNEQFF. The CDR3 nucleotides read TGTGCCAGCAGCGTGCAAATTACCGGGACTAGCGGGTACAATGAGCAGTTCTTC. This chain uses TRBV11-2 with TRBJ2-1; 12 positions agree with TRBD2. Germline lookup yields CDR1 SGHAT and CDR2 FQNNGV. Losses at the gene ends were 5 bases for V and 4 bases for J; bases not matched to a gene: 12. The CDR3 is 18 amino acids.

The chain couples TRBV7-8 to TRBJ2-7, with D possibly matching TRBD2 (6 bases). This CDR3 is 13 amino acids long. Germline V gene data show CDR1 as SGHVS and CDR2 as FQNEAQ. Trimming pared 5 bases from V and 3 bases from J, leaving 11 bases between. CDR3 protein: CASSPRLVYEQYF. CDR3 sequence (DNA): TGTGCCAGCAGCCCCCGACTAGTCTACGAGCAGTACTTC.

The rearrangement uses TRBV5-6 and TRBJ1-2, with D maybe TRBD1 (5 bases). The germline gives CDR1 SGHDT, CDR2 YYEEEE. The V end lost 0 bases, the J end lost 7 bases, and 16 bases lay between the germline ends. The CDR3 is 15 residues long. This CDR3 reads CASSLVEGPRGGYTF. The CDR3 region has the DNA TGTGCCAGCAGCTTGGTGGAGGGACCCCGGGGTGGCTACACCTTC.

CDR3 in amino acids: CASSLEASGNTGELFF. CDR3 nucleotide sequence: TGTGCCAGCAGCTTGGAGGCTAGCGGGAACACCGGGGAGCTGTTTTTT. The chain combines TRBV5-4 with TRBJ2-2, with 7 bases identical to TRBD2. V lost 0 bases, J lost 1 base, and 3 bases stayed unmatched. Germline assignment: CDR1 SGHNT and CDR2 YYREEE (reference sequence). CDR3 length: 16 residues.

J is TRBJ1-1 and V is TRBV7-9; no firm D call. Germline V lookup: CDR1 SEHNR, CDR2 FQNEAQ (reference sequence). Trimming shortened V by 1 base and J by 5 bases, and 11 bases separated the two germline ends. This CDR3 has 14 residues. CDR3 loop: CASSLVGGRTEAFF. For the CDR3, the DNA is TGTGCCAGCAGCTTAGTGGGTGGGAGGACTGAAGCTTTCTTT.

The chain is built from TRBV27 and TRBJ1-6, with a tentative D call TRBD1 (6 bases). Per the germline V gene, CDR1 is MNHEY and CDR2 is SMNVEV (reference sequence). Trimming pared 6 bases from V and 10 bases from J, leaving 10 bases between. This CDR3 contains 12 residues. The DNA for the CDR3 is TGTGCCAGCAGGGACAGCGGGTCACCCCTCCACTTT. Translated, it gives CASRDSGSPLHF.

The CDR3 DNA reads TGTGCCAGTAGTCGAGGGCCCGGGGAGCTGTTTTTT. This codes for CASSRGPGELFF. The gene calls are TRBV19 and TRBJ2-2; weak D call: TRBD2 (5 bases). The CDR3 contains 12 residues. With 5 bases removed from V and 6 bases from J, the gap between germline ends came to 7 bases. From germline, CDR1 is LNHDA and CDR2 SQIVND (reference sequence).